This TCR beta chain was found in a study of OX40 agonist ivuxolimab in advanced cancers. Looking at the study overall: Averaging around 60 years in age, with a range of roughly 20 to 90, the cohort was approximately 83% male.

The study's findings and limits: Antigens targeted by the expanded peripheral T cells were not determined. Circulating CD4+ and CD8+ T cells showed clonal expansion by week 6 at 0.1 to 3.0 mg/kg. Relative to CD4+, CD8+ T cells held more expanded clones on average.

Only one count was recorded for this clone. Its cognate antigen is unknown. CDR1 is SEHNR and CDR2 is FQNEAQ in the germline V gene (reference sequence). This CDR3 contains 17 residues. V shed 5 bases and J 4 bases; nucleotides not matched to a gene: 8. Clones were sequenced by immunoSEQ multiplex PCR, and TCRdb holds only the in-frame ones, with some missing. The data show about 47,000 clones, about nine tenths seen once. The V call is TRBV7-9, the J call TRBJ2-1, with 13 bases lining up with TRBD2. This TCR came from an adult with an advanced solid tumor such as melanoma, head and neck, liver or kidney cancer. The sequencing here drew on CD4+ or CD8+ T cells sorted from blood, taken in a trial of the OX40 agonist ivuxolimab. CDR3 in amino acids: CASSPTSGGAGYNEQFF. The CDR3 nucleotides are TGTGCCAGCAGCCCCACTAGCGGGGGGGCCGGTTACAATGAGCAGTTCTTC.